The source of this TCR beta chain is a study of blood T cell repertoires in COVID-19. The protocol was immunoSEQ multiplex PCR, while the TCRdb copy is restricted to in-frame clones and leaves out a portion. The repertoire includes about 150,000 clones, 84% of them detected once, and 11% sits in the top ten. The length of the CDR3 is 15 residues. Germline loops: CDR1 SNHLY, CDR2 FYNNEI. The V and J ends lost 7 bases and 4 bases, in that order; junction bases with no gene match: 11. This TCR came from a man aged 70 or older with active or convalescent COVID-19. The rearrangement joins TRBV2 to TRBJ1-2, with TRBD1 identical over 8 bases. The specimen sequenced was peripheral blood. CDR3 DNA: TGTGCCAGCACCTGGACAGGGACCGGCCTCTATGGCTACACCTTC. Translated, it gives CASTWTGTGLYGYTF.